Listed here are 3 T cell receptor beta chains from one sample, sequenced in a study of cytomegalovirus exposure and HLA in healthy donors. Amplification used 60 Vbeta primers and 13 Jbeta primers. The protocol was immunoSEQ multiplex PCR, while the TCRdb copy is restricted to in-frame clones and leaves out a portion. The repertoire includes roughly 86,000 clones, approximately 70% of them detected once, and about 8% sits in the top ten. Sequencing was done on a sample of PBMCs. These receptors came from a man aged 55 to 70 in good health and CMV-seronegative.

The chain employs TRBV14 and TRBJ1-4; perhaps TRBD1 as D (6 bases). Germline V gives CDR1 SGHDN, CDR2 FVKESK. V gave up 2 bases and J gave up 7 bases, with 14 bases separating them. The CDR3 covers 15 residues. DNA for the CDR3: TGTGCCAGCAGCCAACACAGGGTCATTTCTGAAAAACTGTTTTTT. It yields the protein CASSQHRVISEKLFF.

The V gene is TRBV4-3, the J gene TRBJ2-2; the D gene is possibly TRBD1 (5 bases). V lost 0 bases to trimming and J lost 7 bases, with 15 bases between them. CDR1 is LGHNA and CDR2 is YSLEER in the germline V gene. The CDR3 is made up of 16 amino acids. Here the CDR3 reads CASSQEAGAANGELFF. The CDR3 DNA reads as TGCGCCAGCAGCCAAGAAGCTGGGGCGGCAAACGGGGAGCTGTTTTTT.

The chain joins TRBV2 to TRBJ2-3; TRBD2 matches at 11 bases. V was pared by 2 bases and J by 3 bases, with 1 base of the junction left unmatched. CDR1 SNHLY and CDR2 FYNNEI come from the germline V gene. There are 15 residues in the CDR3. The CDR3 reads CASSESSGRTDTQYF. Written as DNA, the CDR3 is TGTGCCAGCAGTGAATCTAGCGGGAGGACAGATACGCAGTATTTT.